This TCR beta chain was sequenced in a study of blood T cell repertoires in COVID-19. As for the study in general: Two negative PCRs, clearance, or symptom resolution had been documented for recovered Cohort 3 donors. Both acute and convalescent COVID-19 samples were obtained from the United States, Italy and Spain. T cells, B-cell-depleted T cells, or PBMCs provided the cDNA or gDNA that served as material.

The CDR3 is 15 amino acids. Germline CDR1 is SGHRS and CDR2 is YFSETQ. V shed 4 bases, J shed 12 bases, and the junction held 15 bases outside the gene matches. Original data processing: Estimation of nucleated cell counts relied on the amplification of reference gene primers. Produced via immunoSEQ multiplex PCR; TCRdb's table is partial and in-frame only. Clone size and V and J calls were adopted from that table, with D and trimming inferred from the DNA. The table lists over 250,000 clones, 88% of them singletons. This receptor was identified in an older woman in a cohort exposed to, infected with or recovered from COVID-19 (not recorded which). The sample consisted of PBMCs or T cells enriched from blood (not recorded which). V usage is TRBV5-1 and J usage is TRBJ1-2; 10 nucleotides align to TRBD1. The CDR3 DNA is TGCGCCAGCAGCCCTAACCCGGGACAGGGGCGAAAAAACACCTTC. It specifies CASSPNPGQGRKNTF.